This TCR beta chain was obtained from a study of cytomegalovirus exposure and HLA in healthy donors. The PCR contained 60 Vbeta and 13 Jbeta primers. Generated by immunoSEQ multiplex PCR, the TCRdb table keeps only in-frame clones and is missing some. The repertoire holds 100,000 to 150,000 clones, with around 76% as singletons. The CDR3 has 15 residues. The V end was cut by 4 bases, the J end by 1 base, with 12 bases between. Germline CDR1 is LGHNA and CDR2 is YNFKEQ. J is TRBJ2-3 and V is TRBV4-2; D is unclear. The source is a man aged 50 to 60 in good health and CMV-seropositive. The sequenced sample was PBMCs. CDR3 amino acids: CASSPSNRGTDTQYF. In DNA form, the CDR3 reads TGTGCCAGCAGCCCGAGCAACCGGGGCACAGATACGCAGTATTTT.